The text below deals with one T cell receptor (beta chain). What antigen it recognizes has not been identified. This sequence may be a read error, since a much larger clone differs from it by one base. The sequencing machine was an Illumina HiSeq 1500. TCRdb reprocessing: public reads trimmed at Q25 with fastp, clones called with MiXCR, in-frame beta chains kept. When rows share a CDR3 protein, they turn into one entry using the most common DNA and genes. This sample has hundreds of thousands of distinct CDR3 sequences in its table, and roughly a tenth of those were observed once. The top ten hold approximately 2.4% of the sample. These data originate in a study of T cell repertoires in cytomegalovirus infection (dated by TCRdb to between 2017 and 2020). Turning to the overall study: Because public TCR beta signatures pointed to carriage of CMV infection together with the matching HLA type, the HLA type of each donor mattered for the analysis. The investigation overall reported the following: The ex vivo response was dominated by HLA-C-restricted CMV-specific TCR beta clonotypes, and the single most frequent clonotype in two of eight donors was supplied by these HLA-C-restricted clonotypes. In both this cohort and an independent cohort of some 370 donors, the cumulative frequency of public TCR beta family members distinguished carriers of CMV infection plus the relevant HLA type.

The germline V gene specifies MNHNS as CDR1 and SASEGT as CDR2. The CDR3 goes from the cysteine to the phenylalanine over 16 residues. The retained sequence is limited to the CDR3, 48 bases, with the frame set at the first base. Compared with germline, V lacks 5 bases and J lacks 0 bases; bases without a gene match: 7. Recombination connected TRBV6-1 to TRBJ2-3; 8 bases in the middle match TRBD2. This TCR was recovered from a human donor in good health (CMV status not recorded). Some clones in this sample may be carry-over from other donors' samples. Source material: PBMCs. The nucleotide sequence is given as TGTGCCAGCAGTTACGGGGGGGGGTGGAGCACAGATACGCAGTATTTT. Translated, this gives CASSYGGGWSTDTQYF.